This TCR beta chain was recorded in a study of blood T cell repertoires in COVID-19. Membership in each cohort depended on participant-reported clinical history. Produced via immunoSEQ multiplex PCR; TCRdb's table is partial and in-frame only. The sample has 180,000 or so clones, 89% seen once. The CDR3 has 15 residues. CDR1 is SEHNR and CDR2 is FQNEAQ in the germline V gene (reference sequence). Trimming removed 5 bases from V and 1 base from J; junction bases left unmatched: 4. The chain links TRBV7-9 to TRBJ2-2; 7 nucleotides agree with TRBD2. The TCR sequence derives from a woman younger than 30 who had recovered from COVID-19. The sequencing sample was made of PBMCs or T cells enriched from blood (not recorded which). The CDR3 DNA is TGTGCCAGCAGCATTTCTAGCGGGAACACCGGGGAGCTGTTTTTT. Translating it yields CASSISSGNTGELFF.